The 6 T cell receptor beta chains below come from one sample, sequenced in a study of T cell clonotyping in hematopoietic cell transplantation. The method was immunoSEQ multiplex PCR; TCRdb's version includes in-frame clones alone and lacks a portion of them. This sample has about 2,000 clones; 70% to 80% occur once, and the top ten carry less than 35%. Source: peripheral blood mononuclear cells, taken 30 days after allogeneic stem cell transplant. These receptors all stem from a male patient in his 50s who had an allogeneic stem cell transplant from an unrelated donor, so the T cells may come from the graft donor. Some clones in this sample may be carry-over from other donors' samples.

The chain combines TRBV18 with TRBJ2-5; 7 positions match TRBD2. The CDR3 is 16 amino acids. After removal of 0 bases from V and 5 bases from J, the junction contained 9 bases not matched to a gene. Germline CDR1 KGHSH, CDR2 LQKENI. Here the CDR3 DNA reads TGTGCCAGCTCACCACCGAACGGGAGGAGGGCTGAGACCCAGTACTTC. Its protein is CASSPPNGRRAETQYF. Together with reference TRBV18 and TRBJ2-5, the CDR3 gives the full variable domain: NAGVMQNPRHLVRRRGQEARLRCSPMKGHSHVYWYRQLPEEGLKFMVYLQKENIIDESGMPKERFSAEFPKEGPSILRIQQVVRGDSAAYFCASSPPNGRRAETQYFGPGTRLLVL.

This chain links TRBV4-1 with TRBJ2-3; D is unclear. Germline values: CDR1 MGHRA, CDR2 YSYEKL. V gave up 2 bases and J gave up 1 base, with 13 bases separating them. The CDR3 sequence is 16 residues long. The CDR3 is CASSQIRTLGTDTQYF. For the CDR3, the DNA is TGCGCCAGCAGCCAAATCCGGACCCTGGGCACAGATACGCAGTATTTT.

The rearrangement joins TRBV7-9 to TRBJ1-2, with 9 bases aligning to TRBD1. After removal of 0 bases from V and 4 bases from J, the junction contained 6 bases not matched to a gene. Per the germline V gene, CDR1 is SEHNR and CDR2 is FQNEAQ (reference sequence). The CDR3 extends over 16 amino acids. CDR3 region: CASSLALGDRAYGYTF. The DNA of the CDR3 is TGTGCCAGCAGCTTAGCGCTGGGGGACAGGGCCTATGGCTACACCTTC. The full variable domain, with the rest looked up from reference TRBV7-9 and TRBJ1-2, is DTGVSQNPRHKITKRGQNVTFRCDPISEHNRLYWYRQTLGQGPEFLTYFQNEAQLEKSRLLSDRFSAERPKGSFSTLEIQRTEQGDSAMYLCASSLALGDRAYGYTFGSGTRLTVV.

The chain links TRBV27 to TRBJ2-2; a weak D match, TRBD2 (5 bases). This CDR3 contains 14 residues. The germline CDR1 and CDR2 sequences are MNHEY and SMNVEV (reference sequence). V was pared by 6 bases and J by 0 bases, with 8 bases between. CDR3 region: CASRTDSNTGELFF. DNA for the CDR3: TGTGCCAGCAGAACGGACTCGAACACCGGGGAGCTGTTTTTT.

This chain uses TRBV30 with TRBJ2-5; 12 positions match TRBD2. Trimming at V came to 4 bases and at J to 5 bases, leaving 2 bases not matched to a gene. This CDR3 spans 13 amino acids. CDR1 is GTSNPN and CDR2 is SVGIG in the germline V gene (reference sequence). CDR3 nucleotide sequence: TGTGCCTGGACTAGCGGGGGGGTGGAGACCCAGTACTTC. It translates to CAWTSGGVETQYF.

This clone occurred a few times. The chain employs TRBV27 and TRBJ2-7; 11 nucleotides align to TRBD1. This CDR3 is 15 amino acids long. After removal of 6 bases from V and 0 bases from J, the junction contained 4 bases not matched to a gene. CDR1 is MNHEY, CDR2 SMNVEV, per germline (reference sequence). The CDR3 region has the DNA TGTGCCAGCAGCTGGACAGGGGGCCCCTCCTACGAGCAGTACTTC. Translated, it gives CASSWTGGPSYEQYF.